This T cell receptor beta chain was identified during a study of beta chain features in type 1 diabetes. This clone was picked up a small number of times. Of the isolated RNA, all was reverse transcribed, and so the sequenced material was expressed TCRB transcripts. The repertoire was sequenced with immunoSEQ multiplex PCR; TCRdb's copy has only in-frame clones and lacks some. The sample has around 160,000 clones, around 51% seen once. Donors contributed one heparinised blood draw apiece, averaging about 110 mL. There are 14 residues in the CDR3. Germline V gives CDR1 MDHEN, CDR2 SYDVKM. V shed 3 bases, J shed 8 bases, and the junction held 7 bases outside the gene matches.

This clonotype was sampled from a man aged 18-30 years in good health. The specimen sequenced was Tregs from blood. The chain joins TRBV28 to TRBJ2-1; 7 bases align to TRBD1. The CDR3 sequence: CASSLTGYSDEQFF. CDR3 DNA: TGTGCCAGCAGTTTGACAGGGTATAGCGATGAGCAGTTCTTC.